The rows below give T cell receptor beta chains drawn from one sample of a study of blood T cell repertoires in COVID-19. Data came from immunoSEQ multiplex PCR; TCRdb stores just in-frame clones and leaves some out. The sample lists 100,000 or so clones; around 85% were seen once. Sequencing was done on a sample of PBMCs or T cells enriched from blood (not recorded which). These receptors all come from a woman between 50 and 59 years old who had recovered from COVID-19. The CDR3 runs from the conserved cysteine through the conserved F or W. Each record gives: J gene, D gene, V gene, clone size, CDR3 DNA, CDR3 protein. A D gene is named only where the DNA matches it firmly. A row's size may be missing; if present it is once, few, many or a size class.

j_call: TRBJ2-7; d_call: TRBD2; v_call: TRBV11-2; clone_size: -; cdr3_nt: TGTGCCAGCAGCTTAGGAATAGCGGGGTATGAGCAGTACTTC; cdr3_aa: CASSLGIAGYEQYF
j_call: TRBJ1-1; d_call: -; v_call: TRBV7-6; clone_size: few; cdr3_nt: TGTGCCAGCAGCTCGGATCCTCGGAGCACTGAAGCTTTCTTT; cdr3_aa: CASSSDPRSTEAFF
j_call: TRBJ2-5; d_call: TRBD2; v_call: TRBV15; clone_size: -; cdr3_nt: TGTGCCACCCAGGGACTAGCGGGAGACCAAGAGACCCAGTACTTC; cdr3_aa: CATQGLAGDQETQYF
j_call: TRBJ2-7; d_call: -; v_call: TRBV6-5; clone_size: -; cdr3_nt: TGTGCCAGCAGCTGGGGACTGAGCTACGAGCAGTACTTC; cdr3_aa: CASSWGLSYEQYF
j_call: TRBJ2-7; d_call: -; v_call: TRBV10-3; clone_size: -; cdr3_nt: TGTGCCATCAGCCCGACAGTAACCTTAACCTACGAGCAGTACTTC; cdr3_aa: CAISPTVTLTYEQYF
j_call: TRBJ2-2; d_call: TRBD1; v_call: TRBV18; clone_size: -; cdr3_nt: TGTGCCAGCTCAGCTCAAAGACAGGGGTTTGGATCCGGGGAGCTGTTTTTT; cdr3_aa: CASSAQRQGFGSGELFF
j_call: TRBJ2-7; d_call: -; v_call: TRBV19; clone_size: many; cdr3_nt: TGTGCCAGTAGTATAGGAGGGAGTTCAGGATACGAGCAGTACTTC; cdr3_aa: CASSIGGSSGYEQYF
j_call: TRBJ1-5; d_call: -; v_call: TRBV2; clone_size: -; cdr3_nt: TGTGCCAGTACGGGGCAGGGGAAGGTCAATCAGCCCCAGCATTTT; cdr3_aa: CASTGQGKVNQPQHF
j_call: TRBJ1-5; d_call: -; v_call: TRBV18; clone_size: -; cdr3_nt: TGTGCCAGCTCACCCACAGCGGCTCAGCCCCAGCATTTT; cdr3_aa: CASSPTAAQPQHF
j_call: TRBJ1-4; d_call: TRBD1; v_call: TRBV3-1/TRBV3-2; clone_size: -; cdr3_nt: TGTGCCAGCAGCCTTAGACAGGGGGCCACTAATGAAAAACTGTTTTTT; cdr3_aa: CASSLRQGATNEKLFF
j_call: TRBJ1-1; d_call: -; v_call: TRBV11-2; clone_size: -; cdr3_nt: TGTGCCAGCAGCCGTGCGGGCCTAGGGAGGATGAACACTGAAGCTTTCTTT; cdr3_aa: CASSRAGLGRMNTEAFF
j_call: TRBJ2-1; d_call: -; v_call: TRBV10-1; clone_size: -; cdr3_nt: TGCGCCAGCAGTGAAGGGACTCTAAATGAGCAGTTCTTC; cdr3_aa: CASSEGTLNEQFF
j_call: TRBJ2-3; d_call: TRBD2; v_call: TRBV9; clone_size: -; cdr3_nt: TGTGCCAGCAGCCTAAGCGGGGGGGCTAGCACAGATACGCAGTATTTT; cdr3_aa: CASSLSGGASTDTQYF
j_call: TRBJ1-1; d_call: -; v_call: TRBV12-5; clone_size: once; cdr3_nt: TGTGCTAGTGGTTTTTTCATTGACAGTAGGAACACTGAAGCTTTCTTT; cdr3_aa: CASGFFIDSRNTEAFF
j_call: TRBJ2-2; d_call: TRBD1; v_call: TRBV29-1; clone_size: -; cdr3_nt: TGCAGCGTTGAAGATGCTACACAGGGGGCTTTCGAGCTGTTTTTT; cdr3_aa: CSVEDATQGAFELFF
j_call: TRBJ2-7; d_call: -; v_call: TRBV4-2; clone_size: few; cdr3_nt: TGTGCCAGCAGCCCCGGAAGGGAGGAAGGTCTGTACTTC; cdr3_aa: CASSPGREEGLYF
j_call: TRBJ2-7; d_call: TRBD1; v_call: TRBV18; clone_size: -; cdr3_nt: TGTGCCAGCTCCACCGGGACAGGGTCCTACGAGCAGTACTTC; cdr3_aa: CASSTGTGSYEQYF
j_call: TRBJ2-2; d_call: -; v_call: TRBV9; clone_size: -; cdr3_nt: TGTGCCAGCCTGGATGGGCGGGCGAACACCGGGGAGCTGTTTTTT; cdr3_aa: CASLDGRANTGELFF
j_call: TRBJ2-7; d_call: TRBD1; v_call: TRBV19; clone_size: once; cdr3_nt: TGTGCCAGTAGTTTCTCGGGACAGTATTACGAGCAGTACTTC; cdr3_aa: CASSFSGQYYEQYF
j_call: TRBJ1-2; d_call: -; v_call: TRBV10-3; clone_size: -; cdr3_nt: TGTGCCATCAGTGCTCGGGGGGAAACAGGGAGCGGCTACACCTTC; cdr3_aa: CAISARGETGSGYTF
j_call: TRBJ1-6; d_call: TRBD1; v_call: TRBV4-1; clone_size: -; cdr3_nt: TGCGCCAGCAGCCCTATCCCCCCGGGACAGAATTCACCCCTCCACTTT; cdr3_aa: CASSPIPPGQNSPLHF
j_call: TRBJ2-5; d_call: -; v_call: TRBV3-1/TRBV3-2; clone_size: once; cdr3_nt: TGTGCCAGCAGCCAGAATAGCCCGGCTAGCGAACCCCAAGAGACCCAGTACTTC; cdr3_aa: CASSQNSPASEPQETQYF
j_call: TRBJ1-4; d_call: -; v_call: TRBV30; clone_size: -; cdr3_nt: TGTGCCTGGAGTGTGAGTGAAAAACTGTTTTTT; cdr3_aa: CAWSVSEKLFF
j_call: TRBJ1-5; d_call: -; v_call: TRBV19; clone_size: -; cdr3_nt: TGTGCCAGTAGTGAAACCCGGGACAATGATCAGCCCCAGCATTTT; cdr3_aa: CASSETRDNDQPQHF
j_call: TRBJ2-1; d_call: TRBD2; v_call: TRBV19; clone_size: -; cdr3_nt: TGTGCCAGTAGTGTCACTAGCGGGAGAATGATAAATGAGCAGTTCTTC; cdr3_aa: CASSVTSGRMINEQFF
j_call: TRBJ1-1; d_call: -; v_call: TRBV10-3; clone_size: -; cdr3_nt: TGTGCCATCAGAGTTGGAGCTATGAACACTGAAGCTTTCTTT; cdr3_aa: CAIRVGAMNTEAFF
j_call: TRBJ1-1; d_call: -; v_call: TRBV2; clone_size: -; cdr3_nt: TGTGCCAGCAGGGGGCAGCCCTCGAACACTGAAGCTTTCTTT; cdr3_aa: CASRGQPSNTEAFF
j_call: TRBJ1-3; d_call: TRBD1; v_call: TRBV5-6; clone_size: -; cdr3_nt: TGTGCCAGCAGCTTGAAGGACAGGCGCGAGTCTGGAAACACCATATATTTT; cdr3_aa: CASSLKDRRESGNTIYF
j_call: TRBJ1-1; d_call: -; v_call: TRBV6-5; clone_size: -; cdr3_nt: TGTGCCAGCAGTTACTCGAGTGATTGGAACACTGAAGCTTTCTTT; cdr3_aa: CASSYSSDWNTEAFF
j_call: TRBJ2-1; d_call: -; v_call: TRBV29-1; clone_size: -; cdr3_nt: TGCAGCGTTGAAGAATCAGGGGCGTGGAACTACAATGAGCAGTTCTTC; cdr3_aa: CSVEESGAWNYNEQFF
j_call: TRBJ2-5; d_call: TRBD2; v_call: TRBV29-1; clone_size: -; cdr3_nt: TGCAGCGTTGAGACTCGGCTAGCGGGGGGGCGGACCCAGTACTTC; cdr3_aa: CSVETRLAGGRTQYF
j_call: TRBJ2-1; d_call: TRBD2; v_call: TRBV28; clone_size: -; cdr3_nt: TGTGCCAGCAGTTTGGGACTAGCAGACTACAATGAGCAGTTCTTC; cdr3_aa: CASSLGLADYNEQFF
j_call: TRBJ1-5; d_call: -; v_call: TRBV2; clone_size: -; cdr3_nt: TGTGCCACGGGGGAGAATAGCAATCAGCCCCAGCATTTT; cdr3_aa: CATGENSNQPQHF
j_call: TRBJ1-2; d_call: -; v_call: TRBV3-1/TRBV3-2; clone_size: few; cdr3_nt: TGTGCCAGCAGCCAAGTTCAGGGAGGCTATGGCTACACCTTC; cdr3_aa: CASSQVQGGYGYTF
j_call: TRBJ1-2; d_call: -; v_call: TRBV28; clone_size: -; cdr3_nt: TGTGCCAGCAGTTTAGGCCACGGCTACACCTTC; cdr3_aa: CASSLGHGYTF
j_call: TRBJ1-3; d_call: TRBD1; v_call: TRBV7-9; clone_size: once; cdr3_nt: TGTGCCAGCAGCCCTGCAGGGGGTTACGGAAACACCATATATTTT; cdr3_aa: CASSPAGGYGNTIYF
j_call: TRBJ2-3; d_call: TRBD2; v_call: TRBV7-3; clone_size: -; cdr3_nt: TGTGCCAGCAGCGATCAGGCGGGACTAGCGGTTACAGATACGCAGTATTTT; cdr3_aa: CASSDQAGLAVTDTQYF
j_call: TRBJ2-3; d_call: -; v_call: TRBV21-1; clone_size: -; cdr3_nt: TGTGCCAGCAGCAAAGTTTGCCCGGGGAAATCCACAGATACGCAGTATTTT; cdr3_aa: CASSKVCPGKSTDTQYF
j_call: TRBJ2-5; d_call: TRBD2; v_call: TRBV10-3; clone_size: -; cdr3_nt: TGTGCCATCAGTGCCAGACTAGCTGAACAAGAGACCCAGTACTTC; cdr3_aa: CAISARLAEQETQYF
j_call: TRBJ1-2; d_call: -; v_call: TRBV21-1; clone_size: -; cdr3_nt: TGTGCCAGCAGTCCGAGGGGCGGGGGACAAAACTATGGCTACACCTTC; cdr3_aa: CASSPRGGGQNYGYTF